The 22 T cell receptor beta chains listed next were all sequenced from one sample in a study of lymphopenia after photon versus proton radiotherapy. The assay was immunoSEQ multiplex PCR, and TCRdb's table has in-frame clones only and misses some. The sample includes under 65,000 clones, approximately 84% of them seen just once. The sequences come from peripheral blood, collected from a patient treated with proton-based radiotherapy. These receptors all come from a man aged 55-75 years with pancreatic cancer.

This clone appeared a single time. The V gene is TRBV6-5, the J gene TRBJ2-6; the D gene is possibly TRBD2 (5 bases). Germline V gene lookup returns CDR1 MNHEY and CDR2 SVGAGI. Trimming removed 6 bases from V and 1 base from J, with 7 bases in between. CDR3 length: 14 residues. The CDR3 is CASSTGSGANVLTF. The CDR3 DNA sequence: TGTGCCAGCAGCACGGGATCTGGGGCCAACGTCCTGACTTTC.

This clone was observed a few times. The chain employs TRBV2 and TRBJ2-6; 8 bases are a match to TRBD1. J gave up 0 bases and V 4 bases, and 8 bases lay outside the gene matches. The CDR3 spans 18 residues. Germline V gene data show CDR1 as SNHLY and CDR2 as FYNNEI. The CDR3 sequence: CASSGGTGRFSGANVLTF. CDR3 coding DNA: TGTGCCAGCAGTGGGGGGACAGGCAGATTCTCTGGGGCCAACGTCCTGACTTTC. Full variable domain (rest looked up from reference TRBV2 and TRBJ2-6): EPEVTQTPSHQVTQMGQEVILRCVPISNHLYFYWYRQILGQKVEFLVSFYNNEISEKSEIFDDQFSVERPDGSNFTLKIRSTKLEDSAMYFCASSGGTGRFSGANVLTFGAGSRLTVL.

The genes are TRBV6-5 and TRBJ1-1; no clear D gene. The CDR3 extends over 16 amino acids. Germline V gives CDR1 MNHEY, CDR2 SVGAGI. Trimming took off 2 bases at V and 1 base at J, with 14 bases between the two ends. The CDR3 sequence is CASSYGRSVGNTEAFF. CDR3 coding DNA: TGTGCCAGCAGTTACGGGCGTTCGGTGGGGAACACTGAAGCTTTCTTT.

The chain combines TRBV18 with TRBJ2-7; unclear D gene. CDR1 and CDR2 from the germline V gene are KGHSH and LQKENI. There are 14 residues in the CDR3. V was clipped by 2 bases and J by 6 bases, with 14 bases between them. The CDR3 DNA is TGTGCCAGCTCACCATTGGGCTCAGCAGGCGAGCAGTACTTC. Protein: CASSPLGSAGEQYF.

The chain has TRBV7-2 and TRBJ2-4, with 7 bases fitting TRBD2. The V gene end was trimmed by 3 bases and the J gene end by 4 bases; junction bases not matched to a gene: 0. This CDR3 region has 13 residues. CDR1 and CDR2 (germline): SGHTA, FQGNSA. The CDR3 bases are TGTGCCAGCAGCTTTAGCGGGAAAAACATTCAGTACTTC. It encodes CASSFSGKNIQYF.

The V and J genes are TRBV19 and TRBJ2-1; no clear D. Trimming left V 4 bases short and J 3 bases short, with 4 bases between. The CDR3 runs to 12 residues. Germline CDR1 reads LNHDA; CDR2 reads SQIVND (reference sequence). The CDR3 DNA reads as TGTGCCAGTAGTAGGGACTACAATGAGCAGTTCTTC. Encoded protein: CASSRDYNEQFF. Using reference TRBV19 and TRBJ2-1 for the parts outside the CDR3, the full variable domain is DGGITQSPKYLFRKEGQNVTLSCEQNLNHDAMYWYRQDPGQGLRLIYYSQIVNDFQKGDIAEGYSVSREKKESFPLTVTSAQKNPTAFYLCASSRDYNEQFFGPGTRLTVL.

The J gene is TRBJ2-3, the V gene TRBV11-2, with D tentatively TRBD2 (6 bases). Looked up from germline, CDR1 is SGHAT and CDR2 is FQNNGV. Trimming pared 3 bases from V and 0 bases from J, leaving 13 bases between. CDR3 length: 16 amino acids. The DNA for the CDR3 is TGTGCCAGCAGCTTGATTAGCGGCCCCAGCACAGATACGCAGTATTTT. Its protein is CASSLISGPSTDTQYF.

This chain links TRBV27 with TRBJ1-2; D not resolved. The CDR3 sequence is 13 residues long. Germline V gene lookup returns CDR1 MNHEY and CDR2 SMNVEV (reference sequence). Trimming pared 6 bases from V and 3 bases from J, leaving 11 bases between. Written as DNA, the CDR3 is TGTGCCAGCAGGAAGCAGACGGACTATGGCTACACCTTC. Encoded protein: CASRKQTDYGYTF.

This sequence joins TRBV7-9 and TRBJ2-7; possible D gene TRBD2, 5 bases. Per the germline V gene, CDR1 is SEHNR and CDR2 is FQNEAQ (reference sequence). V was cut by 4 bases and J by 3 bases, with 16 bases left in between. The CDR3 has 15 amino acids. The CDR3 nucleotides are TGTGCCAGCAGCTCAGGAGGAGGCCCCCACTACGAGCAGTACTTC. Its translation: CASSSGGGPHYEQYF. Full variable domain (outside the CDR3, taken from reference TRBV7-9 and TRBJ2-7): DTGVSQNPRHKITKRGQNVTFRCDPISEHNRLYWYRQTLGQGPEFLTYFQNEAQLEKSRLLSDRFSAERPKGSFSTLEIQRTEQGDSAMYLCASSSGGGPHYEQYFGPGTRLTVT.

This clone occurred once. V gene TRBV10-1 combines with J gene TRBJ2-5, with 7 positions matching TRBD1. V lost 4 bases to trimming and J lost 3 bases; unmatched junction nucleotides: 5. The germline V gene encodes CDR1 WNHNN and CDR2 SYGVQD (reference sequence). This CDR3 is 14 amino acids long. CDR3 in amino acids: CASSVGGTEETQYF. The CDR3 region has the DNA TGCGCCAGCAGTGTTGGTGGGACAGAAGAGACCCAGTACTTC.

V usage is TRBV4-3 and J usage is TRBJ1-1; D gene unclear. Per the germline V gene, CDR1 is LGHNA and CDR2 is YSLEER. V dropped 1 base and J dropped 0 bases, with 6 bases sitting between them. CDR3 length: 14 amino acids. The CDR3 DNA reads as TGCGCCAGCAGCCAAGGGTCGGTGAACACTGAAGCTTTCTTT. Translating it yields CASSQGSVNTEAFF.

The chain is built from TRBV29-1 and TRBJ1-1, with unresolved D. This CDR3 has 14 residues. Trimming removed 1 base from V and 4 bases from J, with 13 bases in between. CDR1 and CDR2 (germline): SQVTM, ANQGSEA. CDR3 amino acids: CSVEGPGLGTEAFF. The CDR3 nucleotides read TGCAGCGTTGAAGGTCCGGGGTTGGGCACTGAAGCTTTCTTT.

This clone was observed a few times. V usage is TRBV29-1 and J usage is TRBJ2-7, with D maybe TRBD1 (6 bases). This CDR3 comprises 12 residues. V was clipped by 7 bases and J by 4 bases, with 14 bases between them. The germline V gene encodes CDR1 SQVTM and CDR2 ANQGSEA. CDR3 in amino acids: CSGRDNVYEQYF. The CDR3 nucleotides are TGCAGCGGCCGGGACAATGTGTACGAGCAGTACTTC.

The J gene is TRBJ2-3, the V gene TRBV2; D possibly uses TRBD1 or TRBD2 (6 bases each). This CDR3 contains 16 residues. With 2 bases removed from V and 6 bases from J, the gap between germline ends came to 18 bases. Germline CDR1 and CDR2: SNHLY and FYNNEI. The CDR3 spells CASSENGQGGLDTQYF. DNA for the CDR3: TGTGCCAGCAGTGAAAACGGTCAAGGGGGGTTGGATACGCAGTATTTT.

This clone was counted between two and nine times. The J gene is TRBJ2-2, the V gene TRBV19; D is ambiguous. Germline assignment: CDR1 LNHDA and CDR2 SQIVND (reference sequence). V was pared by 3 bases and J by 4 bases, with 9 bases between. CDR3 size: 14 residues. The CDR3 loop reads CASSIGAITGELFF. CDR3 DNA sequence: TGTGCCAGTAGTATCGGAGCTATCACCGGGGAGCTGTTTTTT.

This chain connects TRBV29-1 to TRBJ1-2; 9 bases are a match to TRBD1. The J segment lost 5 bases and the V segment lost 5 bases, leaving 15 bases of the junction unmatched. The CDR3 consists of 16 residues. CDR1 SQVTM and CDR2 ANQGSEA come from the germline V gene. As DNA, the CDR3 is TGCAGCGTTACTGCGGCCACAGGGGGCCGGAAATATGGCTACACCTTC. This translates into CSVTAATGGRKYGYTF.

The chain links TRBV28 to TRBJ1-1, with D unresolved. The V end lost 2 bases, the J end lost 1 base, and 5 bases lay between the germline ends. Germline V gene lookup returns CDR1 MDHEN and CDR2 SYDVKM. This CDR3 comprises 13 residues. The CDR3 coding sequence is TGTGCCAGCAGTTTAGTTACGAACACTGAAGCTTTCTTT. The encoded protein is CASSLVTNTEAFF.

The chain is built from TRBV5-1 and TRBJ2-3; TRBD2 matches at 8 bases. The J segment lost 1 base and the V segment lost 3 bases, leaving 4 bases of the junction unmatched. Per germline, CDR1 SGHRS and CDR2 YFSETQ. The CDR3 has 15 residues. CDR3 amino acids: CASSSAGEGTDTQYF. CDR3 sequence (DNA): TGCGCCAGCAGCTCAGCGGGAGAGGGCACAGATACGCAGTATTTT.

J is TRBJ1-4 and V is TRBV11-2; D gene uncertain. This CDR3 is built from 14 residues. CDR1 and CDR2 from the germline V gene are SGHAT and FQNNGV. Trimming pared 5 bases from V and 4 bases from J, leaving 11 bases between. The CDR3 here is CASSRSSNNEKLFF. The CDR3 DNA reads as TGTGCCAGCAGCCGAAGTTCTAATAATGAAAAACTGTTTTTT.

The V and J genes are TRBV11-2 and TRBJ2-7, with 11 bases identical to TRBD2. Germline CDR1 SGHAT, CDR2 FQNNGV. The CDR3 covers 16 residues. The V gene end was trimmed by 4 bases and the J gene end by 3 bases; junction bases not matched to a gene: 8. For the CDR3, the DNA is TGTGCCAGCAGCTCCCTCAGGACTAGCGGGTACTACGAGCAGTACTTC. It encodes CASSSLRTSGYYEQYF.

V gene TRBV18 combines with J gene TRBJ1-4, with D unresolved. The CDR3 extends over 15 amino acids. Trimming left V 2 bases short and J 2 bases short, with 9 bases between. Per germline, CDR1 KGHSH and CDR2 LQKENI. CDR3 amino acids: CASSPGRSTNEKLFF. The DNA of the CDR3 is TGTGCCAGCTCACCAGGAAGGTCTACTAATGAAAAACTGTTTTTT.

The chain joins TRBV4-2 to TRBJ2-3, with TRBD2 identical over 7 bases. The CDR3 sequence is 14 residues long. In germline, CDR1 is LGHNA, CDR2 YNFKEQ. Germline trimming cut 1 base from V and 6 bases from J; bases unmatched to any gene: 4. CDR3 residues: CASSQGGGVDTQYF. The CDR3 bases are TGTGCCAGCAGCCAAGGGGGAGGGGTGGATACGCAGTATTTT.